This TCR beta chain was profiled in a study of T cell responses to AZD1222 COVID-19 vaccine. Trimming removed 7 bases from V and 9 bases from J, with 16 bases in between. The CDR3 sequence is 13 residues long. Germline-derived CDR1 and CDR2 are SGHAT and FQNNGV. The table came from immunoSEQ multiplex PCR; TCRdb's copy has only in-frame clones and leaves some out. The sample records approximately 160,000 clones, around 93% being singletons. The chain joins TRBV11-2 to TRBJ2-1, with D perhaps TRBD1 or TRBD2 (5 bases each). This receptor was identified in an adult in good health. Here the sequenced sample was peripheral blood, taken on day 0 of AZD1222 vaccination. CDR3 DNA: TGTGCCAGCAAAGCTGACGGGGCCGGTGAGCAGTTCTTC. Its protein is CASKADGAGEQFF. The whole variable domain, remainder taken from reference TRBV11-2 and TRBJ2-1, is EAGVAQSPRYKIIEKRQSVAFWCNPISGHATLYWYQQILGQGPKLLIQFQNNGVVDDSQLPKDRFSAERLKGVDSTLKIQPAKLEDSAVYLCASKADGAGEQFFGPGTRLTVL.